Below, 12 T cell receptor beta chains from the same sample are listed, as sequenced in a study of T cell changes during pregnancy in multiple sclerosis. Only in-frame clones appear in the TCRdb table, and some are missing; sequencing was by immunoSEQ multiplex PCR. The sample has 47,000 or so clones, roughly 90% seen once; the top ten hold roughly 2%. Sequenced here: peripheral blood, sampled in the first trimester of pregnancy. The source of these receptors is a female donor with multiple sclerosis, enrolled in a pregnancy study.

This sequence joins TRBV30 and TRBJ2-5; D remains unclear. The CDR3 is 14 amino acids. V shed 0 bases and J shed 5 bases, with 13 bases lying between them. Germline V gives CDR1 GTSNPN, CDR2 SVGIG (reference sequence). The CDR3 bases are TGTGCCTGGAGTGTACGACTCTCTTCGGAGACCCAGTACTTC. This sequence encodes CAWSVRLSSETQYF.

The gene calls are TRBV5-1 and TRBJ1-3; D is unclear. Trimming pared 4 bases from V and 4 bases from J, leaving 15 bases between. Germline V CDR1 and CDR2: SGHRS, YFSETQ. The CDR3 consists of 15 residues. CDR3 loop: CASSSGLQGGNTIYF. DNA for the CDR3: TGCGCCAGCAGCAGCGGGCTGCAAGGGGGAAACACCATATATTTT.

V and J are TRBV5-1 and TRBJ2-5; 8 positions match TRBD1. J gave up 2 bases and V 0 bases, and 0 bases lay outside the gene matches. In germline, CDR1 is SGHRS, CDR2 YFSETQ. The CDR3 consists of 14 residues. The CDR3: CASSLDRGQETQYF. In DNA form, the CDR3 reads TGCGCCAGCAGCTTGGACAGGGGGCAAGAGACCCAGTACTTC.

The genes are TRBV5-8 and TRBJ2-7, with D possibly TRBD2 on 6 matching bases. CDR1 is SGHTS and CDR2 is YDEGEE in the germline V gene. Trimming removed 7 bases at V and 7 bases at J, with 18 bases between. The CDR3 totals 13 residues. The CDR3 DNA sequence: TGTGCCAGCCGGGCCCGGGGGATGGGAGAGCAGTACTTC. Translating gives CASRARGMGEQYF.

The chain uses TRBV9 and TRBJ2-2, with TRBD1 matching 7 bases. With V trimmed by 6 bases and J by 4 bases, 9 bases remained unmatched. The CDR3 is 15 residues long. Per the germline V gene, CDR1 is SGDLS and CDR2 is YYNGEE. CDR3 sequence (DNA): TGTGCCAGCACCCGACAGGGATCAATCACCGGGGAGCTGTTTTTT. This translates into CASTRQGSITGELFF.

The chain has TRBV15 and TRBJ1-3; TRBD1 is a possible D gene (6 bases). This CDR3 comprises 15 residues. V was shortened by 2 bases and J by 2 bases, with 10 bases between the two germline ends. In germline, CDR1 is LNHNV, CDR2 YYDKDF (reference sequence). The CDR3: CATSRQGQAGNTIYF. CDR3 nucleotide sequence: TGTGCCACCAGCAGACAGGGGCAAGCTGGAAACACCATATATTTT.

This rearrangement joins TRBV2 to TRBJ1-4; tentative D call: TRBD1 (6 bases). V gave up 8 bases and J gave up 3 bases, with 16 bases separating them. The CDR3 covers 15 residues. In germline, CDR1 is SNHLY, CDR2 FYNNEI. In DNA form, the CDR3 reads TGTGCCAGCGGCAGGGGTCGGGGGGCTAATGAAAAACTGTTTTTT. It encodes CASGRGRGANEKLFF.

The chain joins TRBV7-3 to TRBJ1-1, with 8 bases fitting TRBD1. V lost 5 bases and J lost 2; bases outside the gene matches: 4. This CDR3 contains 14 residues. Per germline, CDR1 SGHTA and CDR2 FQGTGA. This chain's CDR3 is CASSDQGANTEAFF. The CDR3 coding sequence is TGTGCCAGCAGCGACCAGGGGGCTAACACTGAAGCTTTCTTT.

The CDR3 region has the DNA TGTGCCAGCAGTGCCCAGGGGGCGTTTCAGCCCCAGCATTTT. Protein sequence: CASSAQGAFQPQHF. The chain recombines TRBV6-1 with TRBJ1-5; 8 bases fit TRBD1. The CDR3 has 14 residues. The ends lost 4 bases at V and 6 bases at J; junction bases unmatched: 5. CDR1 MNHNS and CDR2 SASEGT come from the germline V gene.

The chain combines TRBV19 with TRBJ1-1, with 8 bases lining up with TRBD1. V was pared by 6 bases and J by 3 bases, with 12 bases of the junction left unmatched. Germline V gene data show CDR1 as LNHDA and CDR2 as SQIVND (reference sequence). There are 16 residues in the CDR3. CDR3 protein: CASRPRGQSRYTEAFF. CDR3 nucleotide sequence: TGTGCCAGTAGGCCCAGGGGGCAGAGTCGGTACACTGAAGCTTTCTTT.

V gene TRBV7-2 combines with J gene TRBJ2-3; 12 nucleotides align to TRBD2. Germline trimming cut 1 base from V and 7 bases from J; bases unmatched to any gene: 6. This CDR3 comprises 16 residues. CDR1 is SGHTA and CDR2 is FQGNSA in the germline V gene. The CDR3: CASSLGLAGAAYTQYF. The CDR3 bases are TGTGCCAGCAGCTTAGGACTAGCGGGGGCGGCCTATACGCAGTATTTT.

The chain links TRBV30 to TRBJ2-2; 10 positions match TRBD2. V lost 2 bases, J lost 5 bases, and 17 bases stayed unmatched. CDR1 GTSNPN and CDR2 SVGIG come from the germline V gene (reference sequence). CDR3 length equals 19 residues. The CDR3 DNA sequence: TGTGCCTGGAGTCCCCGATGGACTAGCGGCTTCCGACGGACCGGGGAGCTGTTTTTT. Translated, it gives CAWSPRWTSGFRRTGELFF.